These 27 T cell receptor beta chains originate from one sample sequenced in a study of T cells after yellow fever vaccination. TCRdb used MiXCR to reprocess the 5' RACE reads, holding one entry per CDR3 protein. The sample lists just under 600,000 distinct CDR3 sequences; approximately 15% were seen once. The specimen was PBMCs, collected on the day of the yellow fever booster vaccination. The receptors shown here come from a man aged 30 to 39 who received the YFV17D yellow fever vaccine.

This sequence joins TRBV6-1 and TRBJ2-1, with TRBD1 as a possible D gene (6 bases). Trimming removed 6 bases at V and 9 bases at J, with 18 bases between. CDR1 and CDR2 from the germline V gene are MNHNS and SASEGT. CDR3 length: 14 residues. The DNA for the CDR3 is TGTGCCAGCAGAAGAACCGCCACAGGGATTGAGCAGTTCTTC. Translated, it gives CASRRTATGIEQFF.

This sequence joins TRBV4-2 and TRBJ2-3, with D possibly being TRBD2 (6 bases). This CDR3 contains 15 residues. Germline CDR1 LGHNA, CDR2 YNFKEQ. V was cut by 1 base and J by 1 base, with 9 bases left in between. This CDR3 reads CASSQAGVGTDTQYF. CDR3 coding DNA: TGTGCCAGCAGCCAAGCGGGAGTGGGCACAGATACGCAGTATTTT.

The gene calls are TRBV12-3 or TRBV12-4 and TRBJ2-3, with 8 positions matching TRBD2. The length of the CDR3 is 13 residues. V shed 8 bases and J 6 bases; nucleotides not matched to a gene: 7. CDR3 sequence (DNA): TGTGCCAGCGGGTCGGGAGGGTTGGATACGCAGTATTTT. Residues: CASGSGGLDTQYF.

A few counts support this clonotype. This chain connects TRBV7-2 to TRBJ2-7; no clear D gene. Trimming removed 5 bases at V and 2 bases at J, with 16 bases between. CDR3 length: 15 amino acids. Germline V gene lookup returns CDR1 SGHTA and CDR2 FQGNSA. CDR3 in amino acids: CASSPLGHRPYEQYF. CDR3 coding DNA: TGTGCCAGCAGCCCCCTGGGCCATCGCCCCTACGAGCAGTACTTC.

This chain's CDR3 is CASSPPTGLNEQFF. CDR3 in DNA: TGTGCCAGCTCACCGCCGACAGGGTTGAATGAGCAGTTCTTC. The V and J genes are TRBV18 and TRBJ2-1; 7 nucleotides match TRBD1. The V gene's germline CDR1 is KGHSH and CDR2 LQKENI. V dropped 3 bases and J dropped 7; count of bases not matched to a gene: 6. The CDR3 has 14 amino acids.

The chain combines TRBV5-4 with TRBJ2-5; D is possibly TRBD2 (6 bases). Germline V gene sequence: CDR1 SGHNT, CDR2 YYREEE (reference sequence). CDR3 length: 15 amino acids. The V end lost 3 bases, the J end lost 5 bases, and 17 bases lay between the germline ends. The DNA for the CDR3 is TGTGCCAGCAGCTCCCCTACTGGAGGGTGGGAGACCCAGTACTTC. Residues: CASSSPTGGWETQYF.

This clonotype was detected many times. The J gene is TRBJ2-2, the V gene TRBV29-1, with unresolved D. The CDR3 runs 12 residues. CDR1 and CDR2 from the germline V gene are SQVTM and ANQGSEA. The V gene lost 6 bases and the J gene lost 1 base, with 6 bases spanning the gap. CDR3 sequence: CSVNENTGELFF. The CDR3 DNA follows: TGCAGCGTCAACGAGAACACCGGGGAGCTGTTTTTT.

This chain uses TRBV5-1 with TRBJ2-7; 10 bases match TRBD2. Germline CDR1 and CDR2: SGHRS and YFSETQ. J gave up 6 bases and V 4 bases, and 7 bases lay outside the gene matches. The CDR3 contains 14 residues. DNA of the CDR3: TGCGCCAGCAGCCTAGCGGGAGAGGTAGGCGAGCAGTACTTC. Amino acid sequence: CASSLAGEVGEQYF.

V is TRBV3-1 and J is TRBJ2-7; D is unresolved. The germline V and J ends were trimmed by 2 bases and 1 base, with 9 bases remaining between them. Looked up from germline, CDR1 is LGHDT and CDR2 is YNNKEL (reference sequence). The CDR3 covers 14 residues. CDR3 sequence reads: CASSQSMSSYEQYF. As DNA, the CDR3 is TGTGCCAGCAGCCAAAGTATGTCGTCCTACGAGCAGTACTTC.

The V call is TRBV20-1, the J call TRBJ2-2; the D is unclear. The CDR3 contains 12 residues. CDR1 DFQATT and CDR2 SNEGSKA come from the germline V gene (reference sequence). Trimming cost V 2 bases and J 6 bases, with 7 bases left between them. DNA for the CDR3: TGCAGTGCTAGATTGTCGCCCGGGGAGCTGTTTTTT. Translating it yields CSARLSPGELFF.

This clonotype came up a few times. The V call is TRBV7-2, the J call TRBJ2-1, with D possibly TRBD2 on 6 matching bases. This CDR3 has 16 residues. Germline assignment: CDR1 SGHTA and CDR2 FQGNSA. Trimming stripped 5 bases from V and 3 bases from J, with 17 bases between. The CDR3 region has the DNA TGTGCCAGCAGCCCGCGGCGGGGAGCCTTCTACAATGAGCAGTTCTTC. This gives the protein CASSPRRGAFYNEQFF.

The chain combines TRBV6-2 or TRBV6-3 with TRBJ2-7, with 7 bases matching TRBD2. V shed 7 bases, J shed 0 bases, and the junction held 3 bases outside the gene matches. Looked up from germline, CDR1 is MNHEY and CDR2 is SVGEGT. This CDR3 is built from 13 residues. In DNA, the CDR3 is TGTGCCAGCAACCGCGGGAGCTCCTACGAGCAGTACTTC. Translation gives CASNRGSSYEQYF.

The chain is built from TRBV15 and TRBJ2-5; D is possibly TRBD2 (6 bases). V was trimmed by 1 base and J by 3 bases, leaving 9 bases between them. CDR3 length: 14 amino acids. Germline CDR1 is LNHNV and CDR2 is YYDKDF (reference sequence). CDR3 loop: CATSRGAGKETQYF. The CDR3 DNA sequence: TGTGCCACCAGCAGAGGGGCGGGAAAAGAGACCCAGTACTTC.

This clonotype showed up just a few times. The CDR3 loop reads CSTLGTEAFF. The DNA for the CDR3 is TGCAGCACCTTAGGCACTGAAGCTTTCTTT. The genes are TRBV29-1 and TRBJ1-1; D unclear. Germline V gene sequence: CDR1 SQVTM, CDR2 ANQGSEA. Trimming cost V 8 bases and J 4 bases, with 8 bases left between them. There are 10 residues in the CDR3.

The rearrangement joins TRBV7-2 to TRBJ2-1; 9 bases are a match to TRBD1. This CDR3 is 15 amino acids long. Germline lookup yields CDR1 SGHTA and CDR2 FQGNSA. V trimming: 2 bases; J trimming: 7 bases; junction bases outside the gene matches: 6. This CDR3 is CASSLNWDRVNEQFF. The CDR3 nucleotides are TGTGCCAGCAGCTTAAACTGGGACAGGGTGAATGAGCAGTTCTTC.

The J gene is TRBJ2-5, the V gene TRBV20-1; possible D gene TRBD1, 5 bases. Germline V gene lookup returns CDR1 DFQATT and CDR2 SNEGSKA (reference sequence). The CDR3 has 13 amino acids. The V end was cut by 6 bases, the J end by 5 bases, with 16 bases between. CDR3 sequence: CSATGQNGETQYF. The DNA of the CDR3 is TGCAGTGCCACTGGACAAAACGGGGAGACCCAGTACTTC.

This rearrangement joins TRBV27 to TRBJ1-3; no firm D call. Trimming removed 0 bases from V and 0 bases from J, with 6 bases in between. The CDR3 extends over 15 amino acids. The V gene's germline CDR1 is MNHEY and CDR2 SMNVEV (reference sequence). CDR3: CASSLSVSSGNTIYF. The CDR3, as DNA: TGTGCCAGCAGTTTATCGGTGAGCTCTGGAAACACCATATATTTT.

The genes are TRBV12-3 or TRBV12-4 and TRBJ2-1; TRBD2 matches at 9 bases. With 6 bases clipped from V and 7 bases from J, the junction kept 7 bases outside the gene matches. The CDR3 is made up of 14 amino acids. Here the CDR3 DNA reads TGTGCCAGCAGCAAAGCGGGAGGAAGTAATGAGCAGTTCTTC. Translation gives CASSKAGGSNEQFF.

This clonotype was detected ten times or more. The chain recombines TRBV12-3 or TRBV12-4 with TRBJ2-1, with 7 nucleotides matching TRBD2. This CDR3 contains 12 residues. V shed 3 bases and J 7 bases; nucleotides not matched to a gene: 0. CDR3 region: CASSFSGNEQFF. In DNA, the CDR3 is TGTGCCAGCAGTTTTAGCGGGAATGAGCAGTTCTTC.

The V and J genes are TRBV24-1 and TRBJ2-1, with 7 bases lining up with TRBD2. The germline gives CDR1 KGHDR, CDR2 SFDVKD. CDR3 length: 11 residues. Germline trimming cut 9 bases from V and 7 bases from J; bases unmatched to any gene: 2. CDR3 sequence: CATGGGNEQFF. In nucleotides, the CDR3 is TGTGCCACCGGGGGGGGTAATGAGCAGTTCTTC.

A few counts support this clonotype. The chain recombines TRBV12-3 or TRBV12-4 with TRBJ2-1, with D perhaps being TRBD1 or TRBD2 (5 bases each). The CDR3 covers 16 residues. Trimming removed 6 bases at V and 0 bases at J, with 15 bases between. This CDR3 is CASSSGTRSSYNEQFF. CDR3 bases: TGTGCCAGCAGCTCCGGGACCCGTAGCTCCTACAATGAGCAGTTCTTC.

This sequence joins TRBV20-1 and TRBJ1-6; D is unresolved. With 0 bases removed from V and 9 bases from J, the gap between germline ends came to 12 bases. CDR3 length: 14 amino acids. Germline-derived CDR1 and CDR2 are DFQATT and SNEGSKA (reference sequence). DNA of the CDR3: TGCAGTGCTAGAGACCCGGGCATCGGTTCACCCCTCCACTTT. Its protein is CSARDPGIGSPLHF.

In this sample, this clonotype turned up a few times. The chain joins TRBV7-3 to TRBJ1-6; D remains ambiguous. This CDR3 contains 13 residues. Trimming shortened V by 2 bases and J by 9 bases, and 8 bases separated the two germline ends. Germline V lookup: CDR1 SGHTA, CDR2 FQGTGA. The CDR3: CASSLGTVSPLHF. DNA of the CDR3: TGTGCCAGCAGCTTAGGCACGGTTTCACCCCTCCACTTT.

This clonotype was observed a few times. The chain couples TRBV9 to TRBJ1-5; 7 positions match TRBD1. The CDR3 runs to 17 residues. Losses at the gene ends were 3 bases for V and 4 bases for J; bases not matched to a gene: 13. Germline V lookup: CDR1 SGDLS, CDR2 YYNGEE. The CDR3 loop reads CASSEGDSNFSNQPQHF. The CDR3, as DNA: TGTGCCAGCAGCGAGGGGGACAGTAATTTTTCTAATCAGCCCCAGCATTTT.

Only a few counts were recorded for this clonotype. The chain combines TRBV7-9 with TRBJ2-7; TRBD1 aligns across 8 bases. J was trimmed by 1 base and V by 2 bases; bases with no gene match: 10. Germline V gene lookup returns CDR1 SEHNR and CDR2 FQNEAQ (reference sequence). The CDR3 consists of 17 residues. DNA of the CDR3: TGTGCCAGCAGCTTATTCGGACAGGGTCTCACATCCTACGAGCAGTACTTC. Its protein is CASSLFGQGLTSYEQYF.

This clonotype was counted between two and nine times. The chain carries TRBV20-1 and TRBJ2-1, with D maybe TRBD2 (6 bases). The CDR3 spans 14 residues. Germline V gives CDR1 DFQATT, CDR2 SNEGSKA (reference sequence). V lost 0 bases and J lost 0, with 6 bases in between. The CDR3 DNA is TGCAGTGCTAGAGAGGGAGGCTCCTACAATGAGCAGTTCTTC. Protein: CSAREGGSYNEQFF.

The chain uses TRBV19 and TRBJ1-1; 7 bases are a match to TRBD1. CDR3 length: 16 residues. Looked up from germline, CDR1 is LNHDA and CDR2 is SQIVND (reference sequence). After removal of 6 bases from V and 0 bases from J, the junction contained 10 bases not matched to a gene. CDR3 sequence: CASREREGAVNTEAFF. CDR3 sequence (DNA): TGTGCCAGTAGAGAAAGGGAGGGGGCAGTGAACACTGAAGCTTTCTTT.